A selection of T cell receptor beta chains follows, all from one sample in a study of T cell changes during pregnancy in multiple sclerosis. Generated by immunoSEQ multiplex PCR, the TCRdb table keeps only in-frame clones and is missing some. The profile shows around 74,000 clones, approximately 86% of them singletons. This specimen was peripheral blood, taken before pregnancy. The receptor set was obtained from a female donor with multiple sclerosis, enrolled in a pregnancy study. Both conserved end residues are part of each CDR3. D genes are given only for firm matches. Where a row states a size, it is once, few, many or the class of an expanded clone; other rows omit it.

v_call,d_call,j_call,clone_size,cdr3_aa,cdr3_nt
TRBV5-4,TRBD2,TRBJ2-5,once,CASSLVGSGGAETQYF,TGTGCCAGCAGCTTGGTCGGTAGCGGGGGGGCGGAGACCCAGTACTTC
TRBV5-1,-,TRBJ2-7,-,CASRFDFSYEQYF,TGCGCCAGCAGGTTTGACTTCTCCTACGAGCAGTACTTC
TRBV6-4,-,TRBJ2-3,-,CASSPDGHDTQYF,TGTGCCAGCTCCCCAGATGGCCACGATACGCAGTATTTT
TRBV7-3,-,TRBJ2-3,-,CASSLSGADTQYF,TGTGCCAGCAGCTTATCAGGGGCGGATACGCAGTATTTT
TRBV4-2,-,TRBJ1-3,-,CASSPELTTGTGNTIYF,TGTGCCAGCAGCCCAGAACTTACTACAGGGACTGGAAACACCATATATTTT
TRBV5-8,-,TRBJ2-1,-,CASSLYGSIAAYNEQFF,TGTGCCAGCAGCTTGTACGGGAGTATAGCCGCCTACAATGAGCAGTTCTTC
TRBV2,-,TRBJ2-3,-,CASRGLSLGADTQYF,TGTGCCAGCAGGGGTCTAAGTCTAGGAGCAGATACGCAGTATTTT
TRBV2,TRBD1,TRBJ1-5,-,CASDDRVYSNQPQHF,TGTGCCAGCGATGACAGGGTCTATAGCAATCAGCCCCAGCATTTT
TRBV18,-,TRBJ1-1,-,CASSPKGDTEAFF,TGTGCCAGCTCACCAAAGGGGGACACTGAAGCTTTCTTT
TRBV19,-,TRBJ1-1,few,CASGAGMNTEAFF,TGTGCCAGTGGGGCAGGGATGAACACTGAAGCTTTCTTT
TRBV2,-,TRBJ1-2,-,CASSRPRQKDYGYTF,TGTGCCAGCAGTAGGCCACGACAGAAGGACTATGGCTACACCTTC
TRBV7-3,TRBD2,TRBJ2-7,-,CASSLGLAGALDEQYF,TGTGCCAGCAGCTTAGGGCTAGCGGGGGCCCTGGACGAGCAGTACTTC
TRBV6-6,-,TRBJ1-1,-,CASTITGGRLEAFF,TGTGCCAGCACCATTACAGGAGGGAGACTTGAAGCTTTCTTT
TRBV7-3,TRBD2,TRBJ2-5,-,CASSLNGGAGETQYF,TGTGCCAGCAGCTTAAACGGGGGGGCCGGGGAGACCCAGTACTTC
TRBV4-1,-,TRBJ1-2,-,CASSQEPPGSVPYGYTF,TGCGCCAGCAGCCAGGAGCCTCCAGGGTCCGTCCCTTATGGCTACACCTTC
TRBV21-1,-,TRBJ2-2,once,CASSNRGRTGELFF,TGTGCCAGCAGCAACAGGGGGCGCACCGGGGAGCTGTTTTTT
TRBV19,TRBD1,TRBJ2-7,once,CASSISGQTLLSGEQYF,TGTGCCAGTAGTATCTCGGGACAGACTCTCTTGAGTGGCGAGCAGTACTTC
TRBV18,-,TRBJ2-2,-,CASSPRDEPTGELFF,TGTGCCAGCTCACCCAGGGATGAACCCACCGGGGAGCTGTTTTTT
TRBV30,TRBD2,TRBJ2-7,once,CAWSGTSGYEQYF,TGTGCCTGGAGCGGGACTAGCGGCTACGAGCAGTACTTC
TRBV7-9,TRBD2,TRBJ2-1,few,CASSYPPRLAGVWNEQFF,TGTGCCAGCAGCTATCCGCCCCGGCTAGCGGGAGTGTGGAATGAGCAGTTCTTC
TRBV10-3,-,TRBJ1-2,-,CAISVSTQGFSIYGYTF,TGTGCCATCAGTGTGTCCACCCAGGGGTTCTCGATCTATGGCTACACCTTC
TRBV27,-,TRBJ1-1,-,CASSLLGQATDESTEAFF,TGTGCCAGCAGTTTATTAGGCCAGGCAACCGACGAGAGCACTGAAGCTTTCTTT
TRBV9,-,TRBJ2-7,-,CASSASPLAEEGEQYF,TGTGCCAGCAGCGCTTCCCCTTTAGCGGAAGAGGGCGAGCAGTACTTC
TRBV6-5,-,TRBJ1-3,-,CASSPLVGAGNTIYF,TGTGCCAGCAGCCCGCTGGTGGGAGCTGGAAACACCATATATTTT
TRBV19,-,TRBJ1-1,once,CASSIQQGGEAFF,TGTGCCAGTAGTATACAACAGGGAGGGGAAGCTTTCTTT
TRBV7-2,TRBD1,TRBJ2-7,-,CASSSDRALEQYF,TGTGCCAGCAGCTCGGACAGGGCCCTCGAGCAGTACTTC
TRBV27,-,TRBJ2-7,-,CASSPPTGSGQYF,TGTGCCAGCAGTCCCCCGACCGGCTCGGGGCAGTACTTC
TRBV4-1,-,TRBJ2-1,-,CASSQVPLAQNEQFF,TGCGCCAGCAGCCAAGTCCCCCTAGCGCAGAATGAGCAGTTCTTC
TRBV30,TRBD1,TRBJ1-2,-,CAWSVPGGAGYTF,TGTGCCTGGAGTGTTCCAGGGGGCGCTGGCTACACCTTC
TRBV16,-,TRBJ1-3,-,CASSQSVVETSPNTIYF,TGTGCCAGCAGCCAATCGGTCGTGGAGACCAGCCCTAACACCATATATTTT
TRBV5-1,-,TRBJ2-3,once,CASSLGNSDTQYF,TGCGCCAGCAGCTTGGGAAACTCAGATACGCAGTATTTT
TRBV18,TRBD2,TRBJ2-7,-,CASSPGLAVSYEQYF,TGTGCCAGCTCACCGGGACTAGCGGTATCCTACGAGCAGTACTTC
TRBV6-4,TRBD1,TRBJ1-5,-,CASSSGQGNQPQHF,TGTGCCAGCAGTTCCGGACAGGGAAATCAGCCCCAGCATTTT
TRBV12-5,-,TRBJ1-5,-,CASGLEDRLGQPQHF,TGTGCTAGTGGTTTGGAAGACAGGTTGGGCCAGCCCCAGCATTTT
TRBV7-8,-,TRBJ2-3,few,CASSPSTTDTQYF,TGTGCCAGCAGCCCTAGTACCACAGATACGCAGTATTTT
TRBV19,-,TRBJ2-4,-,CASRPTELAKNIQYF,TGTGCCAGTAGGCCGACAGAATTAGCCAAAAACATTCAGTACTTC
TRBV7-3,-,TRBJ2-3,-,CASSPGASTDTQYF,TGTGCCAGCAGCCCAGGGGCCAGCACAGATACGCAGTATTTT
TRBV9,TRBD2,TRBJ2-3,-,CASSPKDFLLAGTTDTQYF,TGTGCCAGCAGTCCTAAAGACTTCCTACTAGCGGGGACCACAGATACGCAGTATTTT
TRBV27,-,TRBJ1-2,few,CASSLSGADGYTF,TGTGCCAGCAGTTTATCAGGGGCGGATGGCTACACCTTC
TRBV2,-,TRBJ2-3,-,CASSEQGLTDTQYF,TGTGCCAGCAGTGAGCAGGGGCTCACAGATACGCAGTATTTT
TRBV5-4,-,TRBJ2-1,-,CASSFDSNEQFF,TGTGCCAGCAGCTTCGACAGCAATGAGCAGTTCTTC
TRBV19,-,TRBJ1-1,-,CASSIALNTEAFF,TGTGCCAGTAGTATAGCACTTAACACTGAAGCTTTCTTT
TRBV11-3,-,TRBJ2-5,-,CASSSKDDGGQETQYF,TGTGCCAGCAGCTCCAAAGATGACGGGGGCCAAGAGACCCAGTACTTC